This passage covers 31 T cell receptor beta chains from one sample sequenced in a study of blood T cells in healthy people across ages. A second roughly 7 to 11 cycle PCR used barcoded and J-beta primers. TCRdb processed the 5' RACE reads anew with MiXCR; each CDR3 protein has one entry. The sample has about 2 million distinct CDR3 sequences, about 50% seen once; the top ten hold more than 2%. The sample taken for sequencing was blood. These receptors originate from a middle-aged woman in good health.

This clonotype was observed a handful of times. The V and J genes are TRBV20-1 and TRBJ2-1; D unclear. V lost 1 base and J 0 bases, leaving 10 bases between the germline ends. The germline CDR1 and CDR2 sequences are DFQATT and SNEGSKA (reference sequence). CDR3 length equals 15 residues. CDR3 nucleotides: TGCAGTGCTAGAGCCAAGGGTAGCTCCTACAATGAGCAGTTCTTC. This sequence encodes CSARAKGSSYNEQFF.

Only a few counts were recorded for this clonotype. The rearrangement uses TRBV20-1 and TRBJ2-4, with 10 bases matching TRBD2. With V trimmed by 5 bases and J by 1 base, 5 bases remained unmatched. From germline, CDR1 is DFQATT and CDR2 SNEGSKA (reference sequence). This CDR3 is built from 15 residues. Here the CDR3 DNA reads TGCAGTGCTTCAGCGGGGGGGTCGGCCAAAAACATTCAGTACTTC. As protein: CSASAGGSAKNIQYF.

The chain carries TRBV7-2 and TRBJ2-5; D remains unclear. The CDR3 contains 13 residues. Trimming removed 7 bases from V and 0 bases from J, with 9 bases in between. Germline CDR1 and CDR2: SGHTA and FQGNSA. CDR3 protein: CASKLWDQETQYF. For the CDR3, the DNA is TGTGCCAGCAAATTATGGGACCAAGAGACCCAGTACTTC.

The chain has TRBV6-5 and TRBJ2-6; D is unresolved. CDR1 MNHEY and CDR2 SVGAGI come from the germline V gene. This CDR3 region has 15 residues. V was shortened by 8 bases and J by 0 bases, with 11 bases between the two germline ends. CDR3 sequence (DNA): TGTGCCAGCTGCGAAGTCGGCTCTGGGGCCAACGTCCTGACTTTC. This codes for CASCEVGSGANVLTF.

The genes are TRBV11-3 and TRBJ1-1; D call uncertain. Germline values: CDR1 SGHNT, CDR2 YENEEA. This CDR3 is built from 13 residues. The V and J ends lost 6 bases and 6 bases respectively, with 14 bases between them. CDR3: CASSRGGRAEAFF. The CDR3 DNA follows: TGTGCCAGCAGTCGAGGAGGGCGCGCTGAAGCTTTCTTT.

This clonotype has ten or more counts. The chain has TRBV4-1 and TRBJ2-7, with 7 bases lining up with TRBD1. V gave up 4 bases and J gave up 2 bases; unmatched junction bases: 11. This CDR3 comprises 16 residues. CDR1 is MGHRA, CDR2 YSYEKL, per germline. This CDR3 reads CASSPSLTGLTYEQYF. Written as DNA, the CDR3 is TGCGCCAGCAGCCCTTCCTTGACAGGGCTAACCTACGAGCAGTACTTC.

The chain has TRBV10-3 and TRBJ2-3; TRBD2 might be the D (5 bases). Germline V gives CDR1 ENHRY, CDR2 SYGVKD. The CDR3 is 16 residues long. V was shortened by 8 bases and J by 2 bases, with 20 bases between the two germline ends. The chain's CDR3 is CAILFRLAGITDTQYF. For the CDR3, the DNA is TGTGCCATCCTATTCCGTCTCGCGGGCATCACAGATACGCAGTATTTT.

CDR3 nucleotides: TGTGCCAGCAGCCAAGTCGGGGGGGCACCCCACGAGCAGTACTTC. Translating it yields CASSQVGGAPHEQYF. The chain couples TRBV4-2 to TRBJ2-7; 8 bases align to TRBD2. In germline, CDR1 is LGHNA, CDR2 YNFKEQ. The CDR3 totals 15 residues. With V trimmed by 1 base and J by 5 bases, 7 bases remained unmatched.

The chain has TRBV12-3 or TRBV12-4 and TRBJ1-1, with D perhaps TRBD1 (5 bases). This CDR3 has 14 amino acids. V shed 5 bases and J shed 0 bases, with 10 bases lying between them. In DNA, the CDR3 is TGTGCCAGCAGTAAAGCAGGGATGAACACTGAAGCTTTCTTT. Translation gives CASSKAGMNTEAFF.

V gene TRBV15 combines with J gene TRBJ2-5, with 10 bases aligning to TRBD1. CDR3 size: 17 residues. V was pared by 3 bases and J by 0 bases, with 7 bases of the junction left unmatched. CDR1 and CDR2 from the germline V gene are LNHNV and YYDKDF (reference sequence). DNA for the CDR3: TGTGCCACCAGCAGTACGGGGACAGGGGTGTACCAAGAGACCCAGTACTTC. Protein sequence: CATSSTGTGVYQETQYF.

The chain joins TRBV5-1 to TRBJ2-7, with D uncertain. Deletions cut 4 bases from V and 0 bases from J, with 11 bases between. CDR1 is SGHRS, CDR2 YFSETQ, per germline. This CDR3 region has 14 residues. In DNA form, the CDR3 reads TGCGCCAGCAGCCCGGATGCCCACTCCTACGAGCAGTACTTC. Amino acid sequence: CASSPDAHSYEQYF. The full variable domain, its missing parts supplied by reference TRBV5-1 and TRBJ2-7, is KAGVTQTPRYLIKTRGQQVTLSCSPISGHRSVSWYQQTPGQGLQFLFEYFSETQRNKGNFPGRFSGRQFSNSRSEMNVSTLELGDSALYLCASSPDAHSYEQYFGPGTRLTVT.

Only a few counts were recorded for this clonotype. The chain carries TRBV5-6 and TRBJ2-1, with D unresolved. This CDR3 region has 17 residues. CDR1 and CDR2 from the germline V gene are SGHDT and YYEEEE. V was trimmed by 0 bases and J by 2 bases, leaving 15 bases between them. CDR3 DNA sequence: TGTGCCAGCAGCTTGGAGGGTAGTGGGCCCACCTACAATGAGCAGTTCTTC. Encoded protein: CASSLEGSGPTYNEQFF.

This clonotype has just a few counts. This chain connects TRBV7-9 to TRBJ2-6; the D gene could be TRBD1 or TRBD2 (5 bases each). The CDR3 runs 15 residues. V lost 5 bases and J 2 bases, leaving 10 bases between the germline ends. The germline gives CDR1 SEHNR, CDR2 FQNEAQ (reference sequence). CDR3 sequence (DNA): TGTGCCAGCAGCCCCGGGACGGCTGGGGCCAACGTCCTGACTTTC. It translates to CASSPGTAGANVLTF.

This clonotype came up a few times. The chain recombines TRBV3-1 with TRBJ2-5; the match to TRBD2 covers 7 bases. The CDR3 has 15 amino acids. In germline, CDR1 is LGHDT, CDR2 YNNKEL (reference sequence). Trimming took 3 bases from V and 5 from J; bases not matched to a gene: 9. The CDR3 here is CASSQGRASSETQYF. The CDR3 nucleotides are TGTGCCAGCAGCCAGGGGAGGGCTAGTTCGGAGACCCAGTACTTC.

This clonotype was observed a handful of times. The chain is built from TRBV29-1 and TRBJ2-5; a possible D gene is TRBD1 (6 bases). Germline V CDR1 and CDR2: SQVTM, ANQGSEA. V lost 6 bases to trimming and J lost 2 bases, with 19 bases between them. The CDR3 has 15 residues. In DNA form, the CDR3 reads TGCAGCGTGGGGTTGATCAAGGGGGTACAAGAGACCCAGTACTTC. Translation gives CSVGLIKGVQETQYF.

This chain links TRBV2 with TRBJ1-2, with 8 bases identical to TRBD1. The CDR3 sequence is 15 residues long. CDR1 is SNHLY and CDR2 is FYNNEI in the germline V gene. V was pared by 7 bases and J by 2 bases, with 9 bases of the junction left unmatched. The CDR3 DNA sequence: TGTGCCAGCATTCGACAGGGGACGGCGAACTATGGCTACACCTTC. Amino acid sequence: CASIRQGTANYGYTF.

There are a few counts of this clonotype. The V gene is TRBV20-1, the J gene TRBJ2-3; D may match TRBD1 or TRBD2 (6 bases each). Germline CDR1 reads DFQATT; CDR2 reads SNEGSKA (reference sequence). V was clipped by 5 bases and J by 0 bases, with 18 bases between them. This CDR3 spans 16 amino acids. CDR3 amino acids: CSAGRGETTSTDTQYF. In DNA form, the CDR3 reads TGCAGTGCTGGAAGGGGGGAGACAACTAGCACAGATACGCAGTATTTT.

This clonotype has a single count. A read error is possible here, since a much larger clone lies one base away. V is TRBV6-1 and J is TRBJ2-3, with 7 nucleotides matching TRBD1. The germline V gene has CDR1 MNHNS and CDR2 SASEGT. The CDR3 is 15 residues long. This chain's CDR3 is CASSSGTAHTDTQNF. DNA of the CDR3: TGTGCCAGCAGCTCCGGGACAGCACACACAGATACGCAGAATTTT.

This clonotype was observed a single time. J is TRBJ2-7 and V is TRBV27; D might be TRBD1 or TRBD2, each matching 5 bases. Trimming stripped 5 bases from V and 1 base from J, with 15 bases between. The germline CDR1 and CDR2 sequences are MNHEY and SMNVEV (reference sequence). The CDR3 sequence is 15 residues long. The chain's CDR3 is CASSVPGRRSYEQYF. Here the CDR3 DNA reads TGTGCCAGCAGTGTCCCGGGACGGAGATCCTACGAGCAGTACTTC.

The rearrangement links TRBV5-1 to TRBJ2-5; 7 nucleotides match TRBD1. The CDR3 is made up of 15 amino acids. The germline V gene encodes CDR1 SGHRS and CDR2 YFSETQ. Losses at the gene ends were 3 bases for V and 0 bases for J; bases not matched to a gene: 5. CDR3 in amino acids: CASSSTGTNQETQYF. The CDR3 nucleotides are TGCGCCAGCAGCTCGACAGGGACCAACCAAGAGACCCAGTACTTC.

This clonotype was seen only a few times. The chain employs TRBV4-1 and TRBJ2-1; TRBD1 is a possible D gene (5 bases). This CDR3 is 15 amino acids long. The germline gives CDR1 MGHRA, CDR2 YSYEKL. V was pared by 4 bases and J by 8 bases, with 18 bases between. The CDR3 spells CASSRLSRQSDEQFF. CDR3 nucleotide sequence: TGCGCCAGCAGCCGGCTATCCAGACAGTCCGATGAGCAGTTCTTC.

The rearrangement links TRBV6-5 to TRBJ2-3, with 10 bases fitting TRBD2. The trim removed 6 bases at V and 2 bases at J, leaving 8 bases unmatched. The CDR3 is 16 amino acids. The germline CDR1 and CDR2 sequences are MNHEY and SVGAGI. CDR3 protein: CASRLPTSGLTDTQYF. The CDR3 DNA follows: TGTGCCAGCAGACTCCCGACTAGCGGGCTCACAGATACGCAGTATTTT.

A remark on this clonotype: At one boundary the junction diverges from the germline segment, which might be a read error. J is TRBJ2-3 and V is TRBV9, with 12 bases lining up with TRBD2. Germline CDR1 SGDLS, CDR2 YYNGEE. There are 15 residues in the CDR3. CDR3 bases: TGTGCCAGCTCCAGGACTAGCGGGGCCACAGGTACGCAGTATTTT. Translated: CASSRTSGATGTQYF.

The chain is built from TRBV27 and TRBJ2-3; D perhaps matches TRBD2 (6 bases). The germline gives CDR1 MNHEY, CDR2 SMNVEV (reference sequence). Trimming stripped 6 bases from V and 8 bases from J, with 21 bases between. The CDR3 totals 15 residues. In DNA form, the CDR3 reads TGTGCCAGCAGGCTAGCGTCGTCCGCCCCGGGTACGCAGTATTTT. Residues: CASRLASSAPGTQYF.

A remark on this clonotype: Possible read error: a much larger clone is one base away. This chain joins TRBV6-1 and TRBJ2-3; no definite D call. The V gene's germline CDR1 is MNHNS and CDR2 SASEGT. The CDR3 consists of 11 residues. The CDR3, as DNA: TGTGCCAGCGGTGAGGCAGATACGCAGTATTTT. Its protein is CASGEADTQYF.

The chain couples TRBV29-1 to TRBJ1-6, with a weak D call TRBD1 (6 bases). This CDR3 region has 16 residues. The V and J ends lost 5 bases and 4 bases respectively, with 18 bases between them. Per the germline V gene, CDR1 is SQVTM and CDR2 is ANQGSEA. Here the CDR3 reads CSVQTGNSGYNSPLHF. CDR3 nucleotide sequence: TGCAGCGTTCAAACAGGGAATTCGGGTTATAATTCACCCCTCCACTTT.

V usage is TRBV7-2 and J usage is TRBJ2-1, with TRBD2 matching over 7 bases. The germline V gene encodes CDR1 SGHTA and CDR2 FQGNSA. The CDR3 contains 14 residues. Trimming cost V 4 bases and J 7 bases; bases outside gene matches: 7. The CDR3 region is CASSSGLPTNEQFF. The CDR3, as DNA: TGTGCCAGCAGCTCGGGACTACCTACGAATGAGCAGTTCTTC.

This chain uses TRBV7-9 with TRBJ2-5, with D unclear. The CDR3 covers 13 residues. Germline V CDR1 and CDR2: SEHNR, FQNEAQ (reference sequence). V lost 2 bases, J lost 5 bases, and 9 bases lay in between. Here the CDR3 reads CASSLYEDETQYF. CDR3 sequence (DNA): TGTGCCAGCAGCTTATACGAGGATGAGACCCAGTACTTC.

The rearrangement links TRBV24-1 to TRBJ2-3; 10 nucleotides agree with TRBD1. This CDR3 has 20 residues. V lost 4 bases and J lost 2; bases outside the gene matches: 17. Germline V gene lookup returns CDR1 KGHDR and CDR2 SFDVKD. The CDR3 DNA is TGTGCCACCAGTGACCTGAGGCCGGGACAGGGGCAAAGGTTCACAGATACGCAGTATTTT. Encoded protein: CATSDLRPGQGQRFTDTQYF.

This chain uses TRBV28 with TRBJ2-7; 12 nucleotides align to TRBD2. CDR1 and CDR2 from the germline V gene are MDHEN and SYDVKM. V shed 4 bases, J shed 10 bases, and the junction held 17 bases outside the gene matches. The CDR3 extends over 17 amino acids. CDR3 DNA: TGTGCCAGCAGTTCCCGGACTAGCGGGGTACTGAGAGTGGCCCAGTACTTC. Translation gives CASSSRTSGVLRVAQYF. The entire variable domain, with the rest obtained from reference TRBV28 and TRBJ2-7, is as follows: DVKVTQSSRYLVKRTGEKVFLECVQDMDHENMFWYRQDPGLGLRLIYFSYDVKMKEKGDIPEGYSVSREKKERFSLILESASTNQTSMYLCASSSRTSGVLRVAQYFGPGTRLTVT.

This chain connects TRBV27 to TRBJ1-1, with D tentatively TRBD1 (6 bases). Germline V gives CDR1 MNHEY, CDR2 SMNVEV (reference sequence). V lost 5 bases to trimming and J lost 8 bases, with 27 bases between them. The CDR3 is 17 amino acids. The DNA for the CDR3 is TGTGCCAGCAGTCCCCGGAGACAGGTAGGGGTAAAGGGAGAAGCTTTCTTT. It encodes CASSPRRQVGVKGEAFF.